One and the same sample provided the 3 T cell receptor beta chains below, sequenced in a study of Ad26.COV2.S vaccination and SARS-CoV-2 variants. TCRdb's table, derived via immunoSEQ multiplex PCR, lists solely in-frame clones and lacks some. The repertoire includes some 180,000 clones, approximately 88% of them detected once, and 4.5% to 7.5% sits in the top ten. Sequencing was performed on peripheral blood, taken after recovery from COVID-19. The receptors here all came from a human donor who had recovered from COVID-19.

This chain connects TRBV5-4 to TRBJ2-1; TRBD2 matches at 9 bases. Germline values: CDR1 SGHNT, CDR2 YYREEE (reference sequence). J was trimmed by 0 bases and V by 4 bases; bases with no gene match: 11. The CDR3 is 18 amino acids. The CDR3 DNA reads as TGTGCCAGCAGCCCGGGACTAGCCGCACAAATCTCCTACAATGAGCAGTTCTTC. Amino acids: CASSPGLAAQISYNEQFF.

CDR3 residues: CASSSNTLNTEAFF. CDR3 nucleotide sequence: TGTGCCAGCAGCTCAAATACGTTGAACACTGAAGCTTTCTTT. The chain uses TRBV7-9 and TRBJ1-1; D is unclear. V lost 4 bases and J 0 bases, leaving 9 bases between the germline ends. Looked up from germline, CDR1 is SEHNR and CDR2 is FQNEAQ (reference sequence). This CDR3 has 14 amino acids. The full variable domain, in which reference TRBV7-9 and TRBJ1-1 provide the parts outside the CDR3, is DTGVSQNPRHKITKRGQNVTFRCDPISEHNRLYWYRQTLGQGPEFLTYFQNEAQLEKSRLLSDRFSAERPKGSFSTLEIQRTEQGDSAMYLCASSSNTLNTEAFFGQGTRLTVV.

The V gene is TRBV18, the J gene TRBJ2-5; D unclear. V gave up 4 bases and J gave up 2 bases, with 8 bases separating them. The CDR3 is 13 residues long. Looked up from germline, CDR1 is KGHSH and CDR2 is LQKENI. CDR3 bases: TGTGCCAGCTCACTACTACCGCAAGAGACCCAGTACTTC. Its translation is CASSLLPQETQYF.